These 30 T cell receptor beta chains originate from one sample sequenced in a study of blood T cell repertoires in COVID-19. The method was immunoSEQ multiplex PCR; TCRdb's version includes in-frame clones alone and lacks a portion of them. The sample shows under 250,000 clones, about 83% of them seen only once. Input material: peripheral blood. Source of these receptors: a middle-aged man with active or convalescent COVID-19.

The chain links TRBV6-6 to TRBJ1-2; the D gene is possibly TRBD1 (6 bases). CDR1 and CDR2 from the germline V gene are MNHNY and SVGAGI (reference sequence). The CDR3 spans 12 residues. The V end lost 8 bases, the J end lost 7 bases, and 14 bases lay between the germline ends. The CDR3 region has the DNA TGTGCCAGCCTGAGGGGGGGAGTTGGCTACACCTTC. Its translation: CASLRGGVGYTF.

The chain carries TRBV15 and TRBJ2-7, with D perhaps TRBD2 (5 bases). V lost 3 bases and J lost 7, with 10 bases in between. CDR1 is LNHNV and CDR2 is YYDKDF in the germline V gene (reference sequence). This CDR3 is built from 12 residues. CDR3 nucleotide sequence: TGTGCCACCAGCAGCCGGACGGGGGAGCAGTACTTC. It encodes CATSSRTGEQYF.

The chain couples TRBV3-1 (or the pseudogene TRBV3-2) to TRBJ1-4, with unresolved D. The germline CDR1 and CDR2 sequences are LGHDT and YNNKEL (reference sequence). The CDR3 is 15 amino acids. V dropped 0 bases and J dropped 5 bases, with 10 bases sitting between them. CDR3 nucleotides: TGTGCCAGCAGCCAAGATATTTCGGGAAATGAAAAACTGTTTTTT. Its protein product is CASSQDISGNEKLFF.

This chain uses TRBV19 with TRBJ2-5; weak D call: TRBD1 (6 bases). The CDR3 loop spans 16 amino acids. Per the germline V gene, CDR1 is LNHDA and CDR2 is SQIVND (reference sequence). V gave up 5 bases and J gave up 1 base, with 17 bases separating them. CDR3 sequence: CASSLPLGRGQETQYF. Here the CDR3 DNA reads TGTGCCAGTAGTCTCCCTTTGGGCAGGGGCCAAGAGACCCAGTACTTC.

The chain employs TRBV10-3 and TRBJ1-6, with D perhaps TRBD1 (6 bases). V lost 6 bases and J 7 bases, leaving 13 bases between the germline ends. CDR1 ENHRY and CDR2 SYGVKD come from the germline V gene. The CDR3 is made up of 14 amino acids. The CDR3 sequence is CAIRRDNGNSPLHF. CDR3 sequence (DNA): TGTGCCATCAGAAGGGACAACGGCAATTCACCCCTCCACTTT.

This CDR3 reads CASSLPGTGETEAFF. The CDR3 nucleotides are TGTGCCAGCAGTTTACCCGGGACAGGGGAGACTGAAGCTTTCTTT. This rearrangement joins TRBV28 to TRBJ1-1, with 10 bases fitting TRBD1. Germline trimming cut 2 bases from V and 5 bases from J; bases unmatched to any gene: 5. The CDR3 has 15 amino acids. Germline CDR1 is MDHEN and CDR2 is SYDVKM.

The rearrangement uses TRBV28 and TRBJ2-1, with D maybe TRBD2 (5 bases). Trimming pared 5 bases from V and 1 base from J, leaving 9 bases between. CDR3 length equals 14 residues. Germline CDR1 reads MDHEN; CDR2 reads SYDVKM. CDR3 amino acids: CASSPPGSYNEQFF. For the CDR3, the DNA is TGTGCCAGCAGTCCCCCGGGATCCTACAATGAGCAGTTCTTC.

The V and J genes are TRBV6-5 and TRBJ2-7, with TRBD1 as a possible D gene (6 bases). Germline V CDR1 and CDR2: MNHEY, SVGAGI. This CDR3 region has 14 residues. V lost 6 bases to trimming and J lost 1 base, with 13 bases between them. CDR3 nucleotides: TGTGCCAGCAGGCAGGGGTTAAGGTCCTACGAGCAGTACTTC. It translates to CASRQGLRSYEQYF.

This clone was found once. This chain connects TRBV27 to TRBJ1-2; TRBD1 matches at 8 bases. Germline values: CDR1 MNHEY, CDR2 SMNVEV (reference sequence). V shed 4 bases and J 7 bases; nucleotides not matched to a gene: 8. The CDR3 totals 14 residues. Written as DNA, the CDR3 is TGTGCCAGCAGTTACCTTGACAGGGGCGGTGGCTACACCTTC. Protein product: CASSYLDRGGGYTF.

This CDR3 is CAISYQDSYNEQFF. The CDR3, as DNA: TGTGCCATCAGTTATCAGGACTCCTACAATGAGCAGTTCTTC. The chain carries TRBV10-3 and TRBJ2-1; D is ambiguous. The CDR3 contains 14 residues. Germline V CDR1 and CDR2: ENHRY, SYGVKD. V lost 5 bases to trimming and J lost 0 bases, with 8 bases between them.

The chain combines TRBV30 with TRBJ1-2; D ambiguous. V lost 0 bases to trimming and J lost 5 bases, with 16 bases between them. Germline-derived CDR1 and CDR2 are GTSNPN and SVGIG (reference sequence). This CDR3 has 15 amino acids. The CDR3 DNA sequence: TGTGCCTGGAGTGTACCGGGTGCCTATAGTTATGGCTACACCTTC. Amino acid sequence: CAWSVPGAYSYGYTF. The complete variable domain, with remaining parts taken from reference TRBV30 and TRBJ1-2, reads SQTIHQWPATLVQPVGSPLSLECTVEGTSNPNLYWYRQAAGRGLQLLFYSVGIGQISSEVPQNLSASRPQDRQFILSSKKLLLSDSGFYLCAWSVPGAYSYGYTFGSGTRLTVV.

This clone was counted once. The rearrangement links TRBV24-1 to TRBJ1-2; TRBD1 agrees at 8 bases. In germline, CDR1 is KGHDR, CDR2 SFDVKD. CDR3 length: 13 residues. The V gene end was trimmed by 7 bases and the J gene end by 4 bases; junction bases not matched to a gene: 4. The DNA for the CDR3 is TGTGCCACCAGCCTTACAGGGGGCTATGGCTACACCTTC. Translating gives CATSLTGGYGYTF.

In its sample, this clone was seen a few times. This sequence joins TRBV7-3 and TRBJ2-5; 8 bases align to TRBD1. Germline lookup yields CDR1 SGHTA and CDR2 FQGTGA. After removal of 1 base from V and 1 base from J, the junction contained 2 bases not matched to a gene. This CDR3 comprises 15 residues. The CDR3 is CASSLSDRGQETQYF. The CDR3, as DNA: TGTGCCAGCAGCTTAAGTGACAGGGGCCAAGAGACCCAGTACTTC.

In this sample, this clone turned up a few times. The chain recombines TRBV29-1 with TRBJ1-2; TRBD1 matches at 12 bases. V lost 6 bases and J lost 6; bases outside the gene matches: 11. The CDR3 has 15 residues. CDR1 is SQVTM and CDR2 is ANQGSEA in the germline V gene. The CDR3 spells CSVPIRDRGRDGYTF. The CDR3, as DNA: TGCAGCGTACCTATCCGGGACAGGGGGCGGGATGGCTACACCTTC.

The sample holds a few counts of this clone. The chain joins TRBV11-2 to TRBJ1-5; possible D gene TRBD1, 6 bases. The V end lost 5 bases, the J end lost 7 bases, and 15 bases lay between the germline ends. CDR1 SGHAT and CDR2 FQNNGV come from the germline V gene. CDR3 length equals 14 residues. The CDR3 DNA sequence: TGTGCCAGCAGCCTTGGGGGGGGCAGACAGCCCCAGCATTTT. It specifies CASSLGGGRQPQHF.

The rearrangement uses TRBV7-9 and TRBJ1-5; tentative D call: TRBD1 (5 bases). CDR3 length equals 13 residues. Germline CDR1 SEHNR, CDR2 FQNEAQ (reference sequence). Trimming cost V 3 bases and J 6 bases, with 9 bases left between them. CDR3 DNA: TGTGCCAGCAGCTTGGCAGGGATTCAGCCCCAGCATTTT. This encodes CASSLAGIQPQHF.

The chain combines TRBV30 with TRBJ1-1, with D perhaps matching TRBD1 (6 bases). V lost 3 bases and J lost 0, with 17 bases in between. Per germline, CDR1 GTSNPN and CDR2 SVGIG (reference sequence). The length of the CDR3 is 16 residues. This CDR3 reads CAWSGQLLSMNTEAFF. For the CDR3, the DNA is TGTGCCTGGAGCGGACAGCTGCTATCAATGAACACTGAAGCTTTCTTT.

This clone was seen only once. The rearrangement uses TRBV30 and TRBJ2-7, with TRBD2 identical over 9 bases. J gave up 6 bases and V 2 bases, and 11 bases lay outside the gene matches. CDR1 and CDR2 from the germline V gene are GTSNPN and SVGIG (reference sequence). CDR3 length: 15 amino acids. CDR3 coding DNA: TGTGCCTGGAGTAGAAACGGGGGAGCGGGAGGCGAGCAGTACTTC. It is translated as CAWSRNGGAGGEQYF.

The chain combines TRBV18 with TRBJ1-2, with 7 bases identical to TRBD1. Losses at the gene ends were 6 bases for V and 3 bases for J; bases not matched to a gene: 10. This CDR3 region has 15 residues. Germline CDR1 reads KGHSH; CDR2 reads LQKENI. CDR3 nucleotide sequence: TGTGCCAGCTCTCCTGACAGGGTGACGGACTATGGCTACACCTTC. Encoded protein: CASSPDRVTDYGYTF. The whole variable domain, remainder taken from reference TRBV18 and TRBJ1-2, is NAGVMQNPRHLVRRRGQEARLRCSPMKGHSHVYWYRQLPEEGLKFMVYLQKENIIDESGMPKERFSAEFPKEGPSILRIQQVVRGDSAAYFCASSPDRVTDYGYTFGSGTRLTVV.

CDR3 amino acids: CASSGALGNTDTQYF. As DNA, the CDR3 is TGCGCCAGCAGCGGGGCGTTGGGAAACACAGATACGCAGTATTTT. The chain couples TRBV5-1 to TRBJ2-3, with D maybe TRBD1 (5 bases). Trimming pared 4 bases from V and 2 bases from J, leaving 14 bases between. CDR3 length: 15 amino acids. Germline CDR1 and CDR2: SGHRS and YFSETQ.

CDR3 nucleotides: TGTGCCAGCAGCAACAGGGGTCAAGAGACCCAGTACTTC. Amino acids: CASSNRGQETQYF. The chain joins TRBV7-2 to TRBJ2-5; 7 positions match TRBD1. The trim removed 5 bases at V and 2 bases at J, leaving 2 bases unmatched. The CDR3 is made up of 13 amino acids. CDR1 SGHTA and CDR2 FQGNSA come from the germline V gene.

The J gene is TRBJ2-3, the V gene TRBV6-1; D perhaps matches TRBD1 (5 bases). Germline V gene sequence: CDR1 MNHNS, CDR2 SASEGT. The V gene lost 0 bases and the J gene lost 3 bases, with 13 bases spanning the gap. This CDR3 is 16 amino acids long. The CDR3 loop is CASSEATGSWTDTQYF. Written as DNA, the CDR3 is TGTGCCAGCAGTGAAGCTACAGGATCTTGGACAGATACGCAGTATTTT.

This rearrangement joins TRBV19 to TRBJ1-2; no clear D. Germline V gives CDR1 LNHDA, CDR2 SQIVND (reference sequence). Trimming stripped 6 bases from V and 4 bases from J, with 12 bases between. CDR3 length: 13 amino acids. Here the CDR3 DNA reads TGTGCCAGTAGCTCGGGCGGAGGCTATGGCTACACCTTC. This gives the protein CASSSGGGYGYTF.

The chain recombines TRBV5-1 with TRBJ1-2, with 9 bases matching TRBD1. The CDR3 runs to 14 residues. V trimming: 4 bases; J trimming: 4 bases; junction bases outside the gene matches: 5. Germline V gives CDR1 SGHRS, CDR2 YFSETQ. The CDR3 sequence: CASSTGQGGYGYTF. In nucleotides, the CDR3 is TGCGCCAGCAGCACGGGACAGGGCGGCTATGGCTACACCTTC.

The V call is TRBV7-6, the J call TRBJ2-5; D is perhaps TRBD2 (7 bases). The length of the CDR3 is 15 residues. Per the germline V gene, CDR1 is SGHVS and CDR2 is FNYEAQ. Trimming cost V 2 bases and J 2 bases, with 12 bases left between them. The DNA for the CDR3 is TGTGCCAGCAGCTTACGCGGGGGCCTTCAAGAGACCCAGTACTTC. Its translation is CASSLRGGLQETQYF.

The V and J genes are TRBV6-1 and TRBJ1-1, with TRBD1 identical over 8 bases. From germline, CDR1 is MNHNS and CDR2 SASEGT. The CDR3 length is 14 residues. With V trimmed by 1 base and J by 6 bases, 4 bases remained unmatched. The DNA for the CDR3 is TGTGCCAGCAGTGAAGGTCGGACAGGGCCTGAAGCTTTCTTT. It encodes CASSEGRTGPEAFF.

This clone showed up many times. The V call is TRBV30, the J call TRBJ2-3, with 8 bases identical to TRBD2. The CDR3 runs to 14 residues. Losses at the gene ends were 5 bases for V and 0 bases for J; bases not matched to a gene: 4. Germline V lookup: CDR1 GTSNPN, CDR2 SVGIG (reference sequence). The CDR3 DNA reads as TGTGCCTGGCAACTAGCGGCTAGCACAGATACGCAGTATTTT. Its protein is CAWQLAASTDTQYF.

This rearrangement joins TRBV4-3 to TRBJ2-7; weak D call: TRBD2 (5 bases). Trimming removed 0 bases from V and 4 bases from J, with 13 bases in between. Looked up from germline, CDR1 is LGHNA and CDR2 is YSLEER. The CDR3 has 15 amino acids. For the CDR3, the DNA is TGCGCCAGCAGCCAAGAGAGGGCAGGAAGTTACGAGCAGTACTTC. Translation: CASSQERAGSYEQYF.

V is TRBV5-4 and J is TRBJ2-5, with D unclear. Germline CDR1 and CDR2: SGHNT and YYREEE (reference sequence). This CDR3 region has 12 residues. V was trimmed by 1 base and J by 2 bases, leaving 3 bases between them. The DNA for the CDR3 is TGTGCCAGCAGCTTGCATCAAGAGACCCAGTACTTC. It yields the protein CASSLHQETQYF.

This chain uses TRBV6-6 with TRBJ2-7; TRBD1 matches 7 bases. The CDR3 spans 14 residues. Germline V gene lookup returns CDR1 MNHNY and CDR2 SVGAGI (reference sequence). V trimming: 6 bases; J trimming: 0 bases; junction bases outside the gene matches: 5. The CDR3 sequence: CASRTGTVSYEQYF. The CDR3 nucleotides are TGTGCCAGCAGAACCGGGACAGTCTCCTACGAGCAGTACTTC.